Listed below are T cell receptor beta chains from one sample, sequenced in a study of blood T cell repertoires in COVID-19. TCRdb keeps only in-frame clones here, not all; method: immunoSEQ multiplex PCR. The sample includes fewer than 250,000 clones, around 83% seen only once; the top ten take approximately 2.9%. Source material: peripheral blood. All receptors come from a man aged 50 to 60 with active or convalescent COVID-19. The CDR3 runs from the conserved cysteine through the conserved F or W. The D gene is left open where the match is weak. Not every row has a clone size; where given, it reads once, few, many or a size class.

abundance	v_gene	d_gene	j_gene	CDR3aa	CDR3nt
NA	TRBV3-1/TRBV3-2	TRBD2	TRBJ2-1	CASSRSSGGAFEQFF	TGTGCCAGCAGCCGGTCTAGCGGGGGGGCGTTTGAGCAGTTCTTC
NA	TRBV7-6	TRBD1	TRBJ1-1	CASSLGPPGQLLNTEAFF	TGTGCCAGCAGCTTAGGCCCCCCGGGACAGCTATTGAACACTGAAGCTTTCTTT
NA	TRBV5-1	TRBD1	TRBJ2-2	CASSLGTGVAGELFF	TGCGCCAGCAGCTTGGGAACAGGGGTGGCCGGGGAGCTGTTTTTT
NA	TRBV5-1	TRBD1	TRBJ1-4	CASSLRQGVEKLFF	TGCGCCAGCAGCTTACGACAGGGGGTTGAAAAACTGTTTTTT
NA	TRBV6-5	NA	TRBJ1-3	CASSYSPRAGNTIYF	TGTGCCAGCAGTTACTCGCCCAGGGCCGGAAACACCATATATTTT
NA	TRBV9	TRBD2	TRBJ2-1	CASSVDPSAGGYNEQFF	TGTGCCAGCAGCGTAGACCCCAGCGCGGGAGGTTACAATGAGCAGTTCTTC
NA	TRBV10-2	NA	TRBJ2-7	CASRSNGLVYEQYF	TGCGCCAGCAGGAGTAACGGACTCGTGTACGAGCAGTACTTC
few	TRBV19	NA	TRBJ1-2	CASSGNSPRIYGYTF	TGTGCCAGTAGTGGAAACAGCCCACGAATTTATGGCTACACCTTC
NA	TRBV6-4	NA	TRBJ1-5	CASSDSTENQPQHF	TGTGCCAGCAGTGACTCAACAGAGAATCAGCCCCAGCATTTT
NA	TRBV19	NA	TRBJ1-1	CASSMTQASGAEAFF	TGTGCCAGTAGTATGACACAAGCTTCGGGGGCTGAAGCTTTCTTT
NA	TRBV2	TRBD1	TRBJ1-1	CASSEDRAYTEAFF	TGTGCCAGCAGTGAGGACAGGGCCTACACTGAAGCTTTCTTT
NA	TRBV21-1	NA	TRBJ1-6	CASSKDSGQGNSPLHF	TGTGCCAGCAGCAAAGATTCCGGGCAGGGGAATTCACCCCTCCACTTT
NA	TRBV30	NA	TRBJ1-2	CAWTSLDGYTF	TGTGCCTGGACTTCCCTCGATGGCTACACCTTC
NA	TRBV7-9	NA	TRBJ1-1	CASSSRRRTSEHTEAFF	TGTGCCAGCAGCTCCCGCCGCCGGACATCTGAACATACTGAAGCTTTCTTT
NA	TRBV27	NA	TRBJ2-7	CASSYLGQNYEQYF	TGTGCCAGCAGTTACCTCGGACAGAACTACGAGCAGTACTTC
NA	TRBV19	NA	TRBJ2-7	CASSPQGSLTYEQYF	TGTGCCAGTAGCCCACAGGGCTCCCTGACCTACGAGCAGTACTTC
once	TRBV18	TRBD1	TRBJ1-3	CASSPVDRRDTIYF	TGTGCCAGCTCACCAGTGGACAGGAGAGACACCATATATTTT
NA	TRBV7-9	NA	TRBJ1-1	CASSPPGDTEAFF	TGTGCCAGCAGCCCCCCGGGGGACACTGAAGCTTTCTTT
NA	TRBV7-2	TRBD1	TRBJ2-7	CASSLEQGILYEQYF	TGTGCCAGCAGCTTAGAACAGGGGATCCTCTACGAGCAGTACTTC
NA	TRBV12-3/TRBV12-4	NA	TRBJ1-2	CASKRTTRDGYTF	TGTGCCAGCAAACGCACGACGAGGGATGGCTACACCTTC
NA	TRBV30	NA	TRBJ1-2	CAWTDYYGYTF	TGTGCCTGGACGGACTACTATGGCTACACCTTC
few	TRBV5-1	NA	TRBJ2-7	CASSLAGGSYEQYF	TGCGCCAGCAGCTTGGCAGGGGGGAGCTACGAGCAGTACTTC
NA	TRBV6-6	NA	TRBJ1-1	CASSYDRVSTEAFF	TGTGCCAGCAGTTACGACAGAGTATCGACTGAAGCTTTCTTT
NA	TRBV27	TRBD2	TRBJ2-7	CASSLSSGRSSYEQYF	TGTGCCAGCAGTTTAAGTAGCGGGAGGAGCTCCTACGAGCAGTACTTC
NA	TRBV18	NA	TRBJ1-1	CASSQGSETEAFF	TGTGCCAGCTCACAGGGGTCGGAAACTGAAGCTTTCTTT
NA	TRBV7-3	NA	TRBJ2-3	CASSLTRGSDTQYF	TGTGCCAGCAGCTTAACCCGGGGGTCAGATACGCAGTATTTT
NA	TRBV5-5	TRBD1	TRBJ2-3	CASSWQGADTQYF	TGTGCCAGCAGCTGGCAGGGGGCGGATACGCAGTATTTT
NA	TRBV28	NA	TRBJ1-2	CASSPSGNYGYTF	TGTGCCAGCAGTCCCTCGGGGAATTATGGCTACACCTTC
NA	TRBV10-1	TRBD2	TRBJ2-7	CASTWTSGVYEQYF	TGCGCCAGCACCTGGACTAGCGGAGTCTACGAGCAGTACTTC
NA	TRBV2	NA	TRBJ1-2	CASSVIWTKYGYTF	TGTGCCAGCAGTGTCATATGGACAAAGTATGGCTACACCTTC
NA	TRBV15	NA	TRBJ1-1	CATSRDLSHTEAFF	TGTGCCACCAGCAGAGATCTCTCCCACACTGAAGCTTTCTTT
few	TRBV4-1	TRBD2	TRBJ2-2	CASSQDALQLTGGPNTGELFF	TGCGCCAGCAGCCAAGACGCCCTCCAATTGACGGGGGGGCCAAACACCGGGGAGCTGTTTTTT
many	TRBV4-2	NA	TRBJ1-6	CASSQDRGGSDNSPLHF	TGTGCCAGCAGCCAAGATAGGGGGGGGAGTGATAATTCACCCCTCCACTTT
NA	TRBV9	NA	TRBJ1-3	CASSPAGAGESGNTIYF	TGTGCCAGCAGCCCAGCTGGCGCAGGGGAGTCTGGAAACACCATATATTTT
NA	TRBV6-2/TRBV6-3	NA	TRBJ1-1	CASSYAVVNTEAFF	TGTGCCAGCAGTTACGCTGTAGTGAACACTGAAGCTTTCTTT
NA	TRBV9	TRBD1	TRBJ2-7	CASSVDEGARYEQYF	TGTGCCAGCAGCGTAGACGAGGGGGCCAGATACGAGCAGTACTTC
few	TRBV5-1	NA	TRBJ1-1	CASSFIAGNMNTEAFF	TGCGCCAGCAGCTTCATAGCGGGGAACATGAACACTGAAGCTTTCTTT
NA	TRBV2	NA	TRBJ1-5	CASSDRVDSNQPQHF	TGTGCCAGCAGTGATAGAGTAGATAGCAATCAGCCCCAGCATTTT
NA	TRBV11-3	NA	TRBJ2-7	CASSLDKFRGMGPYFYEQYF	TGTGCCAGCAGCTTAGATAAGTTTCGGGGGATGGGGCCTTATTTCTACGAGCAGTACTTC
NA	TRBV28	NA	TRBJ2-7	CASAYLRSPVEQYF	TGTGCCAGCGCGTACCTCCGGTCTCCGGTCGAGCAGTACTTC
once	TRBV28	TRBD1	TRBJ2-2	CASSPTDRVKTGELFF	TGTGCCAGCAGCCCAACCGACAGGGTTAAGACCGGGGAGCTGTTTTTT
NA	TRBV5-6	NA	TRBJ2-3	CASSLGARPTDTQYF	TGTGCCAGCAGCTTGGGGGCGCGCCCCACAGATACGCAGTATTTT
NA	TRBV6-5	TRBD1	TRBJ2-7	CASRQGGEQYF	TGTGCCAGCAGACAGGGGGGCGAGCAGTACTTC
NA	TRBV21-1	NA	TRBJ2-5	CASSSEGQGIQETQYF	TGTGCCAGCAGCTCCGAGGGACAGGGGATTCAAGAGACCCAGTACTTC